This T cell receptor (beta chain) was recovered during a study of early T cells in non-severe SARS-CoV-2 infection. Germline assignment: CDR1 SGHAT and CDR2 FQNNGV. The ends were cut back, 0 bases at V and 8 bases at J, with 11 bases in the middle. The CDR3 has 14 amino acids. The protocol attached unique molecular identifiers to individual cDNA molecules. TCRdb independently ran MiXCR on the 5' RACE reads; one entry per CDR3 protein. The table records around 61,000 distinct CDR3 sequences, less than 14% of them present only once. Whole-study findings and limits: The matching step, a VDJdb search, favored anti-spike CD8 responses and missed private and CD4 specificities.

A note on this clonotype: Its antigen is unknown.

V usage is TRBV11-2 and J usage is TRBJ2-1; possibly TRBD1 for D (6 bases). The sample comprised whole blood. This sequence originates from an adult who was a healthcare worker with PCR-confirmed SARS-CoV-2 infection or an uninfected control (not recorded which). The CDR3 DNA is TGTGCCAGCAGCTTAGACAGGGGCTTGGATGAGCAGTTCTTC. Protein product: CASSLDRGLDEQFF.